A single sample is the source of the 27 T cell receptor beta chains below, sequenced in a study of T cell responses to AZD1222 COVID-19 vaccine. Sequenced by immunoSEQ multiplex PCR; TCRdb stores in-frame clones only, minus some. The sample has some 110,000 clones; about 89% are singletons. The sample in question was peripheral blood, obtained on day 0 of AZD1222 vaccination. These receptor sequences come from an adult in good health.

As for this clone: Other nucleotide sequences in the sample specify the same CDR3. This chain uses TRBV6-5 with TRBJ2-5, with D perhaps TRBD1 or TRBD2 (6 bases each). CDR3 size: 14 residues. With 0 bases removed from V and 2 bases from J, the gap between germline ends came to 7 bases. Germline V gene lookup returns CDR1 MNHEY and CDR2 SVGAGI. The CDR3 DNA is TGTGCCAGCAGTTACTCAGGGGGGCAAGAGACCCAGTACTTC. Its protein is CASSYSGGQETQYF.

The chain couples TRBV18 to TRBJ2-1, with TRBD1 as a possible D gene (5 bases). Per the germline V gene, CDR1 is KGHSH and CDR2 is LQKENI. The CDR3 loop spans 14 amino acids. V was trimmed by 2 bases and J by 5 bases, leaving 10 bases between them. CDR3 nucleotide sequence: TGTGCCAGCTCACCAGGTTGGGGCAACAATGAGCAGTTCTTC. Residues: CASSPGWGNNEQFF.

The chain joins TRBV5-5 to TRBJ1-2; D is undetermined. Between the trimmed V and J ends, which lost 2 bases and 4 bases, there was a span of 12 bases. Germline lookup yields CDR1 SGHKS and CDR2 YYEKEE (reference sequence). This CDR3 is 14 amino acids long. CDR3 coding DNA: TGTGCCAGCAGCTTCGGGTCTCCGGTCTATGGCTACACCTTC. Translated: CASSFGSPVYGYTF. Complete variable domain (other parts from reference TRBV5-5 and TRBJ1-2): DAGVTQSPTHLIKTRGQQVTLRCSPISGHKSVSWYQQVLGQGPQFIFQYYEKEERGRGNFPDRFSARQFPNYSSELNVNALLLGDSALYLCASSFGSPVYGYTFGSGTRLTVV.

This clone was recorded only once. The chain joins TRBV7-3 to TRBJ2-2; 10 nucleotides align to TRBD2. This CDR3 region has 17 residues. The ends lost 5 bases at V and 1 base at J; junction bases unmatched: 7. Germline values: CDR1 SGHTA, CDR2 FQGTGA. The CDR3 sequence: CASSLSRLAGNTGELFF. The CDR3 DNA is TGTGCCAGCAGCCTTTCCCGACTAGCGGGGAACACCGGGGAGCTGTTTTTT.

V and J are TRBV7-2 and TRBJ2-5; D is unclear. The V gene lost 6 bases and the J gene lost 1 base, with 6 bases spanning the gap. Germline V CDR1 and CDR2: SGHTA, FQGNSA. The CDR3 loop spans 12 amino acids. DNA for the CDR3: TGTGCCAGCAGTCGGCGCCAAGAGACCCAGTACTTC. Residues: CASSRRQETQYF.

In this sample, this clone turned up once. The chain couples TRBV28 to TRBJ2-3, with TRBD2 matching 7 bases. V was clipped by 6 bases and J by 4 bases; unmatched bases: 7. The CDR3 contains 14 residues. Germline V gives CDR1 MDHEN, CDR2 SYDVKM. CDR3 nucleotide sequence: TGTGCCAGCAGCTTGCGGGGGACCGCAGATACGCAGTATTTT. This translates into CASSLRGTADTQYF.

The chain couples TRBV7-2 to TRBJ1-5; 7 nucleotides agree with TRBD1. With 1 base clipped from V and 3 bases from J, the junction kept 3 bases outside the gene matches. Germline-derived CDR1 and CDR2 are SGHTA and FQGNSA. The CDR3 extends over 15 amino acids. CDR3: CASSLGGQLNQPQHF. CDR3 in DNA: TGTGCCAGCAGCTTAGGGGGACAGCTCAATCAGCCCCAGCATTTT.

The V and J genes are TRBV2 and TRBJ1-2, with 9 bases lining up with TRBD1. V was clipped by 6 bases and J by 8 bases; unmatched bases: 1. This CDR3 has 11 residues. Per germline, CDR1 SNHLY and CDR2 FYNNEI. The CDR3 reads CASRGQGGYTF. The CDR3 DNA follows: TGTGCCAGCAGGGGACAGGGCGGCTACACCTTC.

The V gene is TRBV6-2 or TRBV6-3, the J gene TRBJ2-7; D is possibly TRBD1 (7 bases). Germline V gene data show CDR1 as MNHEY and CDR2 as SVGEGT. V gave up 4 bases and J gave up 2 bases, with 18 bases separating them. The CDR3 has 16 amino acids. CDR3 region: CASSSAQGRLAYEQYF. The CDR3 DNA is TGTGCCAGCAGTTCCGCACAGGGGAGGTTGGCCTACGAGCAGTACTTC.

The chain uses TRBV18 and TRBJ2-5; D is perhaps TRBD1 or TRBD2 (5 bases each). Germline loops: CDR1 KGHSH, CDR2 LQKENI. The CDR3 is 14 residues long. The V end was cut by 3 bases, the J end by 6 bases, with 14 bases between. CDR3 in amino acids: CASSPSIGEQTQYF. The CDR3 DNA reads TGTGCCAGCTCACCCTCCATAGGGGAGCAGACCCAGTACTTC.

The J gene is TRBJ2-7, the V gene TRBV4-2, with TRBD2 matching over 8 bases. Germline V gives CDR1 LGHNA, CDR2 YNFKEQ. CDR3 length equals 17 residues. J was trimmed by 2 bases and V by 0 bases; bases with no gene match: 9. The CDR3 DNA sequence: TGTGCCAGCAGCCAAGACCCTCAGGCTAGCGGGCCCTACGAGCAGTACTTC. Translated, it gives CASSQDPQASGPYEQYF.

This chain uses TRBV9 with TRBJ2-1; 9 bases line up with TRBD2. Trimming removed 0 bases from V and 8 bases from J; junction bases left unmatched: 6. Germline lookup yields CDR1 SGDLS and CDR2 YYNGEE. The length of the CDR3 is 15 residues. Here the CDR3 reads CASSVAGGRVHEQFF. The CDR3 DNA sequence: TGTGCCAGCAGCGTAGCTGGCGGGAGGGTCCATGAGCAGTTCTTC.

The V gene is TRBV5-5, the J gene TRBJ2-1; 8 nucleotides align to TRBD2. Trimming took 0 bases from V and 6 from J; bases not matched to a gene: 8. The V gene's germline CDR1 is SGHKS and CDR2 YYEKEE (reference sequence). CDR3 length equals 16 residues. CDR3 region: CASSLEARGATNEQFF. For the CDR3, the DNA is TGTGCCAGCAGCTTGGAGGCGCGGGGGGCTACCAATGAGCAGTTCTTC.

CDR3: CASSQEVGSYGYTF. Written as DNA, the CDR3 is TGCGCCAGCAGCCAAGAAGTGGGGAGCTATGGCTACACCTTC. V gene TRBV4-3 combines with J gene TRBJ1-2, with D uncertain. The length of the CDR3 is 14 residues. Trimming shortened V by 0 bases and J by 4 bases, and 9 bases separated the two germline ends. Per germline, CDR1 LGHNA and CDR2 YSLEER.

In DNA, the CDR3 is TGTGCCAGTTTTATTTCAAGATTAGGGAACACCATATATTTT. Translated, it gives CASFISRLGNTIYF. The rearrangement joins TRBV28 to TRBJ1-3; no reliable D call. The V gene lost 9 bases and the J gene lost 7 bases, with 19 bases spanning the gap. This CDR3 region has 14 residues. Germline loops: CDR1 MDHEN, CDR2 SYDVKM. The complete variable domain, with remaining parts taken from reference TRBV28 and TRBJ1-3, reads DVKVTQSSRYLVKRTGEKVFLECVQDMDHENMFWYRQDPGLGLRLIYFSYDVKMKEKGDIPEGYSVSREKKERFSLILESASTNQTSMYLCASFISRLGNTIYFGEGSWLTVV.

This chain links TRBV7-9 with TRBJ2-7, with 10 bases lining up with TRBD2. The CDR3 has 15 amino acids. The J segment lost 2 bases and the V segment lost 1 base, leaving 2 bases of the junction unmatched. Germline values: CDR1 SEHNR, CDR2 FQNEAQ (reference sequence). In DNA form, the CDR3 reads TGTGCCAGCAGCTTAGGAAGCGGGAGGGCCTACGAGCAGTACTTC. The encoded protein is CASSLGSGRAYEQYF.

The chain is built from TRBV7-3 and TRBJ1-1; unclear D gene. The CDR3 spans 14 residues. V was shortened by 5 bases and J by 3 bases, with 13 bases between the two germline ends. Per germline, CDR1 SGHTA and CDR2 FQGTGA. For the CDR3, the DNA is TGTGCCAGCAGCCCCGGCCCGCTGGACACTGAAGCTTTCTTT. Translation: CASSPGPLDTEAFF.

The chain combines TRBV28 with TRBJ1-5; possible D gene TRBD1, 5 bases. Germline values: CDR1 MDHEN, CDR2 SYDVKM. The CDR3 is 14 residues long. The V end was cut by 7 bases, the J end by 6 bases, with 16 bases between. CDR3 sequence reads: CASIQGGVTQPQHF. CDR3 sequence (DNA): TGTGCCAGCATTCAGGGAGGGGTCACTCAGCCCCAGCATTTT.

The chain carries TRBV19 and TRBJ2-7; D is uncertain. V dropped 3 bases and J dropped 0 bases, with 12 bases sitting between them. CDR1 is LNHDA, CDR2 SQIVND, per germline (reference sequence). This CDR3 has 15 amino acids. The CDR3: CASSMFLGSSYEQYF. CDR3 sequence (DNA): TGTGCCAGTAGTATGTTTCTGGGCAGCTCCTACGAGCAGTACTTC.

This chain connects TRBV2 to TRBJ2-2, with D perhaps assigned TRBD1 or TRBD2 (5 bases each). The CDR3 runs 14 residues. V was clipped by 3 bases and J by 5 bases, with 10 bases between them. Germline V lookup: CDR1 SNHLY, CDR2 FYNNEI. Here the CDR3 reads CASSDQRGTGELFF. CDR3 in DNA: TGTGCCAGCAGTGACCAGAGGGGTACCGGGGAGCTGTTTTTT.

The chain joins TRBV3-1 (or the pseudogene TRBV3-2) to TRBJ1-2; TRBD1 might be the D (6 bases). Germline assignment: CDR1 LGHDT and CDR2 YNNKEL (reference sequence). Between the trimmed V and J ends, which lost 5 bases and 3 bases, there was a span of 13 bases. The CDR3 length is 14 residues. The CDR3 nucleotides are TGTGCCAGCAGCACCGGGGGCAGGGACTATGGCTACACCTTC. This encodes CASSTGGRDYGYTF.

This chain's CDR3 is CAWSAGGRGYTF. The CDR3 nucleotides read TGTGCCTGGAGTGCAGGGGGCAGGGGCTACACCTTC. The V gene is TRBV30, the J gene TRBJ1-2; 8 positions match TRBD1. With 1 base clipped from V and 8 bases from J, the junction kept 3 bases outside the gene matches. The CDR3 spans 12 residues. The V gene's germline CDR1 is GTSNPN and CDR2 SVGIG (reference sequence).

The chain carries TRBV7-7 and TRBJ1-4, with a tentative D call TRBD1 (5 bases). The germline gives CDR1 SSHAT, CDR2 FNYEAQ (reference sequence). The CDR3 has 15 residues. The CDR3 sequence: CTHPQEGRSNEKLFF. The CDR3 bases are TGTACCCATCCCCAGGAGGGGAGATCGAATGAAAAACTGTTTTTT.

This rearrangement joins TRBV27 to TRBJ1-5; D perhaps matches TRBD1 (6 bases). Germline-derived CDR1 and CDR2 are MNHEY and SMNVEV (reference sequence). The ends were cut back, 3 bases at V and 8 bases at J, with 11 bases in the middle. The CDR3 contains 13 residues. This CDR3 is CASSFGGAKPQHF. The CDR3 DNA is TGTGCCAGCAGTTTTGGGGGGGCGAAGCCCCAGCATTTT.

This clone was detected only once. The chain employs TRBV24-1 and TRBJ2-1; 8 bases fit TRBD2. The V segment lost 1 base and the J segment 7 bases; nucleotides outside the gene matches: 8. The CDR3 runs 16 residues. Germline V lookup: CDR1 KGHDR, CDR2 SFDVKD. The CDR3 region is CATSDFASSGINEQFF. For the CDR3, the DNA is TGTGCCACCAGTGATTTTGCGAGTAGCGGGATTAATGAGCAGTTCTTC.

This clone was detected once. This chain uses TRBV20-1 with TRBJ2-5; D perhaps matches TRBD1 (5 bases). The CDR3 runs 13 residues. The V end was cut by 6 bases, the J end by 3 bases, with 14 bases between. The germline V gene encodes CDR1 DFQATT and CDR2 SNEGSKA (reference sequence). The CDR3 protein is CSASQGIEETQYF. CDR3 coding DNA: TGCAGTGCGAGTCAGGGTATTGAAGAGACCCAGTACTTC.

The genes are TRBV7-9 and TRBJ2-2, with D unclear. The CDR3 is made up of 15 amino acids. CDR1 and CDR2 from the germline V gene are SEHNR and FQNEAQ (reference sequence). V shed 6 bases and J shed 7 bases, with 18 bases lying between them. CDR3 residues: CASSMSLNGRGELFF. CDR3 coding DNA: TGTGCCAGCAGTATGTCCCTTAACGGTCGCGGGGAGCTGTTTTTT.